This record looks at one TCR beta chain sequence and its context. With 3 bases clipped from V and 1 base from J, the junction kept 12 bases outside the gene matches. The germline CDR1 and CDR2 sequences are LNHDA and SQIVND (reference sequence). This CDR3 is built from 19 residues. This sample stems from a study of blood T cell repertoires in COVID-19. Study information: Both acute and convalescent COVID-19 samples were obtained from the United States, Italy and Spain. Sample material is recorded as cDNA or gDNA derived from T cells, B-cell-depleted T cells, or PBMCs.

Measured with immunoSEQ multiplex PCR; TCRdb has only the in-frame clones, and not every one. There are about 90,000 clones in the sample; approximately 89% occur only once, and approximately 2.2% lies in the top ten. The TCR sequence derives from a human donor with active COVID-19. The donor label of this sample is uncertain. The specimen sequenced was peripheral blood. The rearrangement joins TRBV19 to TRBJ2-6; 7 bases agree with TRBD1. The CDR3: CASSISSRGQTSGANVLTF. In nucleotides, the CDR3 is TGTGCCAGTAGTATTAGTTCAAGGGGGCAGACATCTGGGGCCAACGTCCTGACTTTC.